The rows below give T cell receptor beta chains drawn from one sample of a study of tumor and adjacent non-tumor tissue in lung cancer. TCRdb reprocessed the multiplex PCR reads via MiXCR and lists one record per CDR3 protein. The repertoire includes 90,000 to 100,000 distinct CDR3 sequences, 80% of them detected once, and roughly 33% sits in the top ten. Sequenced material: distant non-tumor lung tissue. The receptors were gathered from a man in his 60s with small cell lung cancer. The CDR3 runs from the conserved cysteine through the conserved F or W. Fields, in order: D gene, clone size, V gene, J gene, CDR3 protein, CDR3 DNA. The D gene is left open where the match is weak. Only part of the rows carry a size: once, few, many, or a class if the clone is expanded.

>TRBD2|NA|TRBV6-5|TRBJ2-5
CASSYSGGLKETQYF
TGTGCAAGCAGTTACTCGGGGGGTTTGAAAGAGACCCAGTACTTC
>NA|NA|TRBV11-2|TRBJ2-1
CASSLRGNIEKFF
TGTGCCAGCAGCCTACGAGGGAACATTGAGAAGTTCTTC
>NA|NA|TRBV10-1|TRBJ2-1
CASSDRSGAYIEQFF
TGCGCCAGCAGTGATCGATCGGGAGCTTACATTGAGCAGTTCTTC
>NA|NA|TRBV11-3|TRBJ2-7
CASSFREYSYVQYF
TGTGCCAGCAGCTTCCGGGAGTACTCCTACGTGCAGTACTTC
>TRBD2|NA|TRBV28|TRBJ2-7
CASVGLAPSYEQYF
TGTGCCAGCGTCGGACTAGCGCCCTCCTACGAGCAGTACTTC
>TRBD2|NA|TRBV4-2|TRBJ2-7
CSRSQDSSGIYEQYF
TGTTCCAGAAGCCAAGATTCTAGCGGGATTTACGAGCAGTACTTC
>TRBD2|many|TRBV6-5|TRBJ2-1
CASTDTSGNSIF
TGTGCCAGCACCGACACTAGCGGGAACTCAATCTTC
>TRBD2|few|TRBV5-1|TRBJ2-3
CASSLGGLGSTDTQYF
TGCGCCAGCAGCTTGGGGGGACTAGGGAGCACAGATACGCAGTATTTT
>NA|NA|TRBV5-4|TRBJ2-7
CASSLDLQGNEQYF
TGTGCCAGCAGCTTGGATCTACAGGGCAACGAGCAATACTTC
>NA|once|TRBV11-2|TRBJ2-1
CISQERQGDNEQFF
TGTATCAGCCAGGAGCGGCAGGGCGATAATGAGCAGTTCTTC
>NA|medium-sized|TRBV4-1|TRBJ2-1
CASSQDDTGHNSYNEQFF
TGCGCCAGCAGCCAGGATGATACGGGACACAACTCCTACAATGAGCAGTTCTTC
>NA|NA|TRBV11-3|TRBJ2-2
CANSYGSGGTGELFF
TGTGCCAACAGCTACGGTAGCGGAGGGACAGGGGAGCTGTTTTTT
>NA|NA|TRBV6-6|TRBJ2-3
CASRSSNTDAQYF
TGCGCCAGCAGGTCGTCGAACACAGATGCGCAGTATTTT
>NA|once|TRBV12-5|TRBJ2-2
CASGINSGTVSNTGELFF
TGTGCTAGTGGTATCAATTCCGGGACCGTTTCGAATACCGGGGAGCTGTTTTTT
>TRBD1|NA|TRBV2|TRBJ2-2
CASEGQGATGELFF
TGTGCCAGCGAGGGTCAGGGGGCAACCGGGGAGCTGTTTTTT
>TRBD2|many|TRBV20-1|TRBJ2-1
CSARATSASHNEQFF
TGCAGTGCTAGAGCTACTAGCGCAAGTCACAATGAGCAGTTCTTC
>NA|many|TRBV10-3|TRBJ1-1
CAIGTQDRNTEAFF
TGTGCCATCGGTACACAAGACAGGAACACTGAAGCTTTCTTT
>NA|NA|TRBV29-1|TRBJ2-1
CSVELTGVVSNEHFF
TGCAGCGTGGAACTAACGGGAGTAGTTAGTAATGAGCACTTCTTC
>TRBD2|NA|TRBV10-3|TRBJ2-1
CAISEMTSGRSGRDDQFF
TGTGCCATCAGTGAAATGACTAGCGGGAGATCAGGGAGGGATGACCAGTTCTTC
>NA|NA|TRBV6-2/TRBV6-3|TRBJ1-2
CVSSLLDRLYGYTF
TGTGTCAGTAGCCTCCTGGACAGACTCTATGGCTACACCTTC
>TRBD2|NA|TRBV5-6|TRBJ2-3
CASSLTSGIVGLGTDMQYF
TGTGCCAGCAGCTTGACCAGCGGGATTGTGGGGTTAGGCACAGATATGCAGTATTTT
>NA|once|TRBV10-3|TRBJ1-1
CAISRECAEAFF
TGTGCCATTAGCCGAGAGTGCGCTGAAGCTTTCTTT
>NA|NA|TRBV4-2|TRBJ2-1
CANSQDLRLYNEQLF
TGTGCCAACAGCCAAGATCTTCGGCTTTACAATGAGCAGTTATTC
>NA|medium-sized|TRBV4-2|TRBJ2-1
CASSQDQGSGGLYNEQFF
TGTGCCAGCAGCCAAGATCAAGGTAGCGGAGGACTATACAATGAGCAGTTCTTC
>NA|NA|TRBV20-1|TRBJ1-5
CSARGDGAPKHF
TGCAGTGCTAGAGGAGATGGGGCGCCCAAGCATTTT
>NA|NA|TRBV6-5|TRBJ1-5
CASSYYQYSNKPQHF
TGTGCCAGCAGTTACTACCAGTATAGCAATAAGCCCCAGCATTTT
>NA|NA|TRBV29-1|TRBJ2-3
CSVRRDTHYF
TGCAGCGTGAGGAGGGATACGCACTATTTC
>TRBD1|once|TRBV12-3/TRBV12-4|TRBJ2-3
CASNRQGAGQPQYF
TGTGCCAGCAACCGACAGGGGGCAGGCCAGCCCCAGTATTTT
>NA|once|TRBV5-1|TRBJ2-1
CASSLTTGYNEQFF
TGCGCCAGCAGCTTGACTACCGGGTACAATGAGCAGTTCTTC
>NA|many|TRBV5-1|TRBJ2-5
CASSFQETQYF
TGCGCCAGCAGCTTCCAAGAGACCCAGTACTTC
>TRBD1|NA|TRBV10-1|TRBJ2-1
CTSSAEQGARSLQFF
TGCACCAGCAGCGCCGAACAGGGGGCGCGGTCTTTGCAGTTCTTC
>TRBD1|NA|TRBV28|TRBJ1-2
CASTTWGQGNYYYTF
TGTGCCAGCACCACGTGGGGACAGGGGAACTATTACTACACCTTC
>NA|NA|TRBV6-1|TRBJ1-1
CTIQDGGVGRTETFF
TGTACCATCCAGGACGGAGGCGTTGGGAGAACTGAAACTTTCTTT
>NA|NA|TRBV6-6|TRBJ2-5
CTSYPSRTKVTQYF
TGTACCAGCTACCCTAGCCGGACTAAAGTGACCCAGTACTTC
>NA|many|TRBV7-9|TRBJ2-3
CASSIRRVTGTDTQYF
TGTGCCAGCAGCATCCGCAGGGTCACTGGCACAGATACGCAGTATTTT
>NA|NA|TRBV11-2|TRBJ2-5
CASSSPRGMGYF
TGTGCCAGTAGCTCCCCGAGAGGGATGGGGTACTTC
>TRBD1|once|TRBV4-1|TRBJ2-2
CASSNLHYRGHGELLF
TGCGCCAGCAGCAATTTACATTACAGGGGGCACGGGGAGCTGTTATTT
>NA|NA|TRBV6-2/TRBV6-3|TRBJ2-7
CASNSRSSYEQYF
TGTGCCAGCAACAGCAGGAGTTCATACGAGCAGTACTTC
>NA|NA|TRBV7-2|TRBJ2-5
CASSLAETQYF
TGTGCCAGTAGCTTAGCAGAGACCCAGTACTTC
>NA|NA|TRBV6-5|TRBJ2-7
CASSYSAKLLREKYF
TGTGCCAGCAGTTACTCGGCTAAACTCCTACGCGAGAAGTACTTC
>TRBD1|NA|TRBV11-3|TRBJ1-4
CAIVPKGQGREKLFF
TGTGCCATAGTACCTAAAGGACAGGGACGTGAAAAACTATTTTTT
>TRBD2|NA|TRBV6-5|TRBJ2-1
CATSKASGIDYNEQLF
TGTGCCACATCTAAGGCAAGCGGGATCGACTATAATGAGCAGCTCTTC
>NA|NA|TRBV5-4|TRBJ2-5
CASSWVARSGMQETQYF
TGTGCAAGCAGCTGGGTCGCGCGAAGCGGAATGCAAGAGACCCAGTACTTC
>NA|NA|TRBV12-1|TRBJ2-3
CASSFAQTVYRLTDTQYF
TGTGCCAGTAGCTTTGCCCAGACAGTGTATCGTCTCACAGATACGCAGTATTTT
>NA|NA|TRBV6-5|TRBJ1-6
CASSYSVRANSPLHF
TGTGCCAGCAGTTACTCGGTCAGGGCTAATTCACCCCTCCATTTT
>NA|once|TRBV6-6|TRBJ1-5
CVSSFQGGQPQHF
TGTGTCAGCAGTTTCCAGGGTGGGCAGCCCCAGCATTTC
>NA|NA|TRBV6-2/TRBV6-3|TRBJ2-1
CASNTGPNNEQFF
TGCGCCAGCAATACCGGTCCTAACAATGAGCAGTTCTTT
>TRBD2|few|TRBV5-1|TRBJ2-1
CASSLVSGSGTGFF
TGCGCCAGCAGCTTGGTTAGCGGGAGCGGTACGGGGTTCTTC
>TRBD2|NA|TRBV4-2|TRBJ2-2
CASKPAGDDGGELFF
TGTGCCAGCAAACCAGCGGGAGATGATGGCGGTGAGCTATTTTTT
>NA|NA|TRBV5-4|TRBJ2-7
CASSRHRGGSHEQYF
TGTGCCAGCAGCCGCCATAGAGGGGGTTCCCACGAGCAGTACTTC
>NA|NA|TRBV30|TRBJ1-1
CAWRPRVPLTEAFF
TGTGCCTGGAGGCCCAGGGTCCCCCTCACTGAAGCTTTCTTT